The entry below gives a single T cell receptor (beta chain) sequence along with its context. The sample originates from a study of blood T cell repertoires in COVID-19. Study at large: PBMCs, B-cell-depleted T cells, or T cells were the source of the cDNA or gDNA that made up the material.

During active infection, Seattle patients enrolled and were then monitored through disease. Per the study methods: Researchers report that nucleated cell counts were estimated from reference gene primer amplification. Profiled with immunoSEQ multiplex PCR; TCRdb holds only in-frame clones, not every one. V and J calls and clone size follow that table, whereas D and trimming were derived from the DNA. The data contain 200,000 to 250,000 clones, over 75% of them singletons. CDR3 size: 15 residues. The trim removed 3 bases at V and 6 bases at J, leaving 4 bases unmatched. In germline, CDR1 is SGHRS, CDR2 YFSETQ.

The sample comprised peripheral blood. The genes are TRBV5-1 and TRBJ1-6, with TRBD1 matching 9 bases. This sequence was found in a woman in her 70s with COVID-19, enrolled during active disease. The CDR3 DNA reads TGCGCCAGCAGCTGGGACAGGGTTCCTAATTCACCCCTCCACTTT. Residues: CASSWDRVPNSPLHF.